This TCR beta chain derives from a study of shared clonotypes between healthy human individuals. Study-level background: A couple of women and three men aged 18 to 49 made up the donors.

Ten immunoSEQ deep assay plates were used to sequence unsorted PBMC DNA. The method was immunoSEQ multiplex PCR; TCRdb's version includes in-frame clones alone and lacks a portion of them. Of about 470,000 clones listed, around 75% are singletons. Germline V lookup: CDR1 MDHEN, CDR2 SYDVKM. The CDR3 length is 14 residues. Trimming cost V 7 bases and J 2 bases; bases outside gene matches: 7. The TCR sequence derives from a woman aged 40 to 50 in good health. Some clones in this sample may be carry-over from other donors' samples. Material: PBMCs. J is TRBJ2-7 and V is TRBV28; 8 nucleotides line up with TRBD1. The DNA of the CDR3 is TGTGCCAGCACCGGACAGGGAGTCCCCTACGAGCAGTACTTC. Encoded protein: CASTGQGVPYEQYF.